This entry features one T cell receptor (beta chain) sequence. Antigen unknown. This record comes from a study of CXCR3-negative and CXCR3-positive naive CD8 T cells. Study-level background: Libraries each contributed about 1.5 +/- 0.3 million TRB reads, for around 150 million in total. Study-level results: Within a donor, both naive subsets shared TRBV-TRBJ usage, unlike memory cells.

5' RACE that incorporated UMI labels was used to prepare the TRB cDNA libraries. TCRdb re-called the 5' RACE reads and catalogs CDR3 proteins one per entry, DNA excluded. This sample carries roughly 100,000 distinct CDR3 sequences, with less than 1.1% going to the ten biggest clones. This CDR3 has 14 amino acids. Germline CDR1 is SEHNR and CDR2 is FQNEAQ (reference sequence). The chain uses TRBV7-9 and TRBJ2-7; TCRdb's assignment of TRBD2 cannot be checked, as there is no DNA. The sequenced sample was naive CXCR3- CD8+ T cells from blood. Subset meaning: CD45RO-CCR7+CD27+CD95- naive CD8+ T cells lacking CXCR3 (TNR3-). This receptor was obtained from a human donor in good health. Some clones in this sample may be carry-over from other donors' samples. CDR3 sequence reads: CASSSRAGGNEQYF.